The 11 T cell receptor beta chains given below trace back to one sample, sequenced in a study of shared clonotypes between healthy human individuals (TCRdb year 2020). CD8 naive samples consisted of CD45RO-negative cells that were positively selected for CCR7, yielding a CD45RA+CCR7+ population without TemRA cells. Receptors were amplified or captured by the immunoSEQ multiplex PCR assay. TCRdb retrieved this table from immuneACCESS and kept in-frame rearrangements only. Not all clones are present; in checked studies, unresolved V genes account for under half, and no reason is known for the remainder. The sample table contains approximately 1.9 million clones; only one count was recorded for approximately 92% of them. The ten largest clones take up around 1.7% of the sample. Specimen: naive CD8+ T cells from PBMCs. The cell subset or site label corresponds to: CD45RA+CCR7+. The source is a man younger than 35 in good health. Some clones in this sample may be carry-over from other donors' samples.

The chain couples TRBV7-3 to TRBJ2-2; a weak D match, TRBD1 (6 bases). Looked up from germline, CDR1 is SGHTA and CDR2 is FQGTGA. V was pared by 5 bases and J by 5 bases, with 12 bases between. The CDR3 has 14 residues. The CDR3 here is CASSDYQGTGELFF. The CDR3 nucleotides are TGTGCCAGCAGCGACTACCAGGGGACCGGGGAGCTGTTTTTT.

The V and J genes are TRBV12-1 and TRBJ1-1; TRBD1 is the table's D call, not checked against the DNA. TRBV12-1 represents a pseudogene. The CDR3 runs 17 residues. The DNA for the CDR3 is TGTGCCAGCAGCTTGGGGGCAACGGAGAGCCAGAACACTGAAGCTTTCTTT. Translating it yields CASSLGATESQNTEAFF.

Only one count was recorded for this clone. This may arise from a read error, as a much more abundant clone is one base away. The same CDR3 also results from other DNA sequences found in this sample. V usage is TRBV11-3 and J usage is TRBJ1-1; no firm D call. Germline values: CDR1 SGHNT, CDR2 YENEEA. The CDR3 length is 13 residues. V dropped 1 base and J dropped 1 base, with 4 bases sitting between them. CDR3 sequence (DNA): TGTGCCAGCAGCTTAGGTGGGAACACTGAAGCTTTCTTT. This gives the protein CASSLGGNTEAFF. The full variable domain, completed using reference TRBV11-3 and TRBJ1-1, is EAGVVQSPRYKIIEKKQPVAFWCNPISGHNTLYWYLQNLGQGPELLIRYENEEAVDDSQLPKDRFSAERLKGVDSTLKIQPAELGDSAVYLCASSLGGNTEAFFGQGTRLTVV.

V and J are TRBV27 and TRBJ2-1; D remains ambiguous. This CDR3 is built from 11 residues. V gave up 5 bases and J gave up 7 bases, with 6 bases separating them. The germline V gene encodes CDR1 MNHEY and CDR2 SMNVEV (reference sequence). In DNA form, the CDR3 reads TGTGCCAGCAGTCCATTAAATGAGCAGTTCTTC. This translates into CASSPLNEQFF.

The chain has TRBV7-8 and TRBJ1-1, with D unresolved. This CDR3 comprises 16 residues. V lost 4 bases and J 3 bases, leaving 18 bases between the germline ends. Germline assignment: CDR1 SGHVS and CDR2 FQNEAQ. For the CDR3, the DNA is TGTGCCAGCAGCTCCCGGGTATCTATTTTGCACACTGAAGCTTTCTTT. It yields the protein CASSSRVSILHTEAFF. The complete variable domain, with remaining parts taken from reference TRBV7-8 and TRBJ1-1, reads GAGVSQSPRYKVAKRGQDVALRCDPISGHVSLFWYQQALGQGPEFLTYFQNEAQLDKSGLPSDRFFAERPEGSVSTLKIQRTQQEDSAVYLCASSSRVSILHTEAFFGQGTRLTVV.

This clone showed up just a few times. The chain links TRBV7-2 to TRBJ1-1; 8 bases are shared with TRBD1. The CDR3 runs to 16 residues. With V trimmed by 6 bases and J by 1 base, 10 bases remained unmatched. Per the germline V gene, CDR1 is SGHTA and CDR2 is FQGNSA. The DNA for the CDR3 is TGTGCCAGCAGACCCGGGACAGGCCATGCGAACACTGAAGCTTTCTTT. As protein: CASRPGTGHANTEAFF. Complete variable domain (other parts from reference TRBV7-2 and TRBJ1-1): GAGVSQSPSNKVTEKGKDVELRCDPISGHTALYWYRQSLGQGLEFLIYFQGNSAPDKSGLPSDRFSAERTGGSVSTLTIQRTQQEDSAVYLCASRPGTGHANTEAFFGQGTRLTVV.

The CDR3 DNA sequence: TGTGCCAGCAGCGCCAGCGGGAGGGATCCGCATCCCAATGAGCAGTTCTTC. Amino acids: CASSASGRDPHPNEQFF. The V call is TRBV9, the J call TRBJ2-1, with 10 bases matching TRBD2. Trimming removed 3 bases from V and 6 bases from J; junction bases left unmatched: 12. CDR3 length: 17 residues. Per the germline V gene, CDR1 is SGDLS and CDR2 is YYNGEE.

This chain uses TRBV19 with TRBJ1-2; D ambiguous. The CDR3 is made up of 13 amino acids. CDR1 and CDR2 (germline): LNHDA, SQIVND (reference sequence). V gave up 7 bases and J gave up 1 base, with 10 bases separating them. CDR3 in amino acids: CASNTGDNYGYTF. The CDR3 coding sequence is TGTGCCAGTAACACCGGGGATAACTATGGCTACACCTTC.

V is TRBV7-2 and J is TRBJ2-1, with D maybe TRBD1 (6 bases). V was clipped by 5 bases and J by 0 bases, with 11 bases between them. The CDR3 runs 15 residues. The germline gives CDR1 SGHTA, CDR2 FQGNSA. The CDR3, as DNA: TGTGCCAGCAGCCTAGACAGGAGCTCCTACAATGAGCAGTTCTTC. This encodes CASSLDRSSYNEQFF.

The chain couples TRBV28 to TRBJ1-5, with a weak D call TRBD1 (5 bases). The germline V and J ends were trimmed by 8 bases and 9 bases, with 20 bases remaining between them. CDR1 and CDR2 from the germline V gene are MDHEN and SYDVKM. The CDR3 has 14 amino acids. The CDR3 spells CASREQGALWPQHF. DNA for the CDR3: TGTGCCAGCCGTGAGCAGGGCGCGCTTTGGCCCCAGCATTTT. Looking up the rest from reference TRBV28 and TRBJ1-5 gives the full variable domain: DVKVTQSSRYLVKRTGEKVFLECVQDMDHENMFWYRQDPGLGLRLIYFSYDVKMKEKGDIPEGYSVSREKKERFSLILESASTNQTSMYLCASREQGALWPQHFGDGTRLSIL.

The V gene is TRBV28, the J gene TRBJ2-7; the match to TRBD2 covers 8 bases. In germline, CDR1 is MDHEN, CDR2 SYDVKM. The V gene end was trimmed by 6 bases and the J gene end by 5 bases; junction bases not matched to a gene: 9. This CDR3 spans 14 amino acids. The chain's CDR3 is CASRASGSFNEQYF. The CDR3 nucleotides are TGTGCCAGCAGAGCAAGCGGGAGTTTTAACGAGCAGTACTTC.